The rows below give T cell receptor beta chains drawn from one sample of a study of blood T cell repertoires in COVID-19. The assay was immunoSEQ multiplex PCR, and TCRdb's table has in-frame clones only and misses some. The table shows around 140,000 clones, with 85% to 90% occurring only once. The sequencing input was peripheral blood. Source of these receptors: a man in his 60s with active or convalescent COVID-19. Both conserved end residues are part of each CDR3. A D gene is named only where the DNA matches it firmly. Clone sizes are given selectively: once, few, many, or a class where the clone is expanded.

j_call,d_call,clone_size,v_call,cdr3_aa,cdr3_nt
TRBJ2-3,-,-,TRBV6-5,CASSYGGAGTDTQYF,TGTGCCAGCAGTTACGGGGGTGCGGGGACAGATACGCAGTATTTT
TRBJ1-2,-,once,TRBV18,CASSLSAEGYGYTF,TGTGCCAGCTCACTAAGCGCCGAAGGCTATGGCTACACCTTC
TRBJ2-7,TRBD1,-,TRBV3-1/TRBV3-2,CASRAGQGTEQYF,TGTGCCAGCAGGGCCGGACAGGGCACCGAGCAGTACTTC
TRBJ1-2,TRBD1,few,TRBV28,CASSLGTANYGYTF,TGTGCCAGCAGTTTAGGGACAGCCAACTATGGCTACACCTTC
TRBJ1-1,TRBD1,-,TRBV3-1/TRBV3-2,CASSQGTGGTEAFF,TGTGCCAGCAGCCAAGGGACAGGGGGCACTGAAGCTTTCTTT
TRBJ1-1,-,-,TRBV5-4,CASSLDRTYMNTEAFF,TGTGCCAGCAGCTTGGACAGGACCTACATGAACACTGAAGCTTTCTTT
TRBJ2-1,-,-,TRBV7-9,CASSLRTVYNEQFF,TGTGCCAGCAGCTTACGGACAGTCTACAATGAGCAGTTCTTC
TRBJ2-1,TRBD2,-,TRBV9,CASSGSGGAYNEQFF,TGTGCCAGCAGCGGCAGCGGGGGGGCGTACAATGAGCAGTTCTTC
TRBJ2-2,TRBD2,once,TRBV7-8,CASSLLAWSGGAAWELFF,TGTGCCAGCAGCTTATTGGCTTGGAGCGGGGGGGCGGCATGGGAGCTGTTTTTT
TRBJ2-7,-,once,TRBV7-2,CASSSQAYGIVEQYF,TGTGCCAGCAGCTCCCAGGCCTACGGGATAGTCGAGCAGTACTTC
TRBJ1-1,TRBD1,-,TRBV18,CASSPRPGQGASEAFF,TGTGCCAGCTCACCCAGGCCGGGACAGGGGGCGTCTGAAGCTTTCTTT
TRBJ1-2,TRBD1,-,TRBV5-1,CASSKGAGNYGYTF,TGCGCCAGCAGCAAGGGGGCGGGCAACTATGGCTACACCTTC
TRBJ2-1,-,-,TRBV9,CASSVALGIHNEQFF,TGTGCCAGCAGCGTAGCACTAGGGATCCACAATGAGCAGTTCTTC
TRBJ2-1,TRBD2,-,TRBV28,CASRNSGRSGEQFF,TGTGCCAGCAGGAATAGCGGGAGGTCAGGTGAGCAGTTCTTC
TRBJ2-5,-,-,TRBV2,CASREDSQETQYF,TGTGCCAGCAGGGAGGACAGCCAAGAGACCCAGTACTTC
TRBJ2-7,TRBD1,-,TRBV5-6,CASSFGQGGEQYF,TGTGCCAGCAGCTTTGGACAGGGTGGGGAGCAGTACTTC
TRBJ1-4,-,few,TRBV5-8,CASSLGQSTNEKLFF,TGTGCCAGCAGCCTCGGACAGTCAACTAATGAAAAACTGTTTTTT
TRBJ1-5,TRBD1,-,TRBV10-3,CATQQQGTGNQPQHF,TGTGCCACCCAACAACAGGGGACGGGCAATCAGCCCCAGCATTTT
TRBJ2-7,TRBD2,-,TRBV5-1,CASSPRTSGTYEQYF,TGCGCCAGCAGCCCGCGGACTAGCGGGACATACGAGCAGTACTTC
TRBJ1-1,TRBD1,once,TRBV28,CASRQTGTNTEAFF,TGTGCCAGCAGACAGACAGGGACCAACACTGAAGCTTTCTTT
TRBJ1-5,-,-,TRBV24-1,CATSDPSTDTTNQPQHF,TGTGCCACCAGTGATCCATCCACGGACACGACGAATCAGCCCCAGCATTTT
TRBJ2-7,TRBD1,-,TRBV10-3,CAIRPGQAAYEQYF,TGTGCCATCAGGCCGGGACAGGCGGCCTACGAGCAGTACTTC
TRBJ2-7,-,-,TRBV6-5,CASSPSRHSGYEQYF,TGTGCCAGCAGCCCGAGTAGGCACTCGGGCTACGAGCAGTACTTC
TRBJ2-3,-,once,TRBV30,CAWRGGADTQYF,TGTGCCTGGAGAGGCGGCGCAGATACGCAGTATTTT
TRBJ2-3,TRBD1,-,TRBV24-1,CATSDRDREVWDTQYF,TGTGCCACCAGTGATCGGGACAGGGAGGTTTGGGATACGCAGTATTTT
TRBJ2-5,-,-,TRBV30,CAWSGGGGQETQYF,TGTGCCTGGAGCGGGGGAGGGGGACAAGAGACCCAGTACTTC
TRBJ2-7,-,-,TRBV9,CASSVSRASYEQYF,TGTGCCAGCAGCGTATCCAGGGCATCCTACGAGCAGTACTTC
TRBJ2-7,-,-,TRBV4-3,CASSQEYTAGSYEQYF,TGCGCCAGCAGCCAAGAGTACACAGCAGGCTCCTACGAGCAGTACTTC
TRBJ1-2,TRBD1,-,TRBV18,CASLPLPGTGSDGYTF,TGTGCCAGCTTACCACTTCCCGGGACAGGGAGTGATGGCTACACCTTC
TRBJ1-5,TRBD1,-,TRBV7-9,CAGGTGDQPQHF,TGTGCCGGCGGGACAGGGGATCAGCCCCAGCATTTT
TRBJ1-5,TRBD1,-,TRBV7-9,CASSLGGTGQQPQHF,TGTGCCAGCAGCTTAGGGGGGACAGGGCAACAGCCCCAGCATTTT
TRBJ1-2,TRBD1,-,TRBV2,CASSVSGQGIGYTF,TGTGCCAGCAGTGTCTCGGGACAGGGAATTGGCTACACCTTC
TRBJ1-1,-,-,TRBV2,CASTQGWENTEAFF,TGTGCCAGCACCCAGGGGTGGGAGAACACTGAAGCTTTCTTT
TRBJ1-4,TRBD1,-,TRBV2,CASSATGTGVEKLFF,TGTGCCAGCAGCGCGACCGGGACAGGGGTTGAAAAACTGTTTTTT
TRBJ2-5,TRBD1,few,TRBV27,CASSITGGAETQYF,TGTGCCAGCAGTATCACAGGGGGCGCAGAGACCCAGTACTTC
TRBJ2-3,TRBD2,-,TRBV18,CASSPGLSADTQYF,TGTGCCAGCTCACCGGGACTATCGGCAGATACGCAGTATTTT
TRBJ2-7,TRBD2,-,TRBV28,CASSLGGLAVNSYEQYF,TGTGCCAGCAGTTTGGGGGGACTAGCGGTGAACTCCTACGAGCAGTACTTC
TRBJ1-2,-,once,TRBV18,CASSPLGQGRDYGYTF,TGTGCCAGCTCACCACTTGGCCAGGGCAGGGACTATGGCTACACCTTC
TRBJ2-1,-,-,TRBV20-1,CSASRRAHRNNEQFF,TGCAGTGCTAGTAGGCGGGCCCACCGCAACAATGAGCAGTTCTTC
TRBJ1-6,-,-,TRBV11-2,CASSLTPLTVSKGPLHF,TGTGCCAGCAGCTTAACCCCTTTGACAGTTTCTAAGGGCCCCCTCCACTTT
TRBJ1-4,-,-,TRBV27,CASSPRATNEKLFF,TGTGCCAGCAGCCCCAGGGCCACTAATGAAAAACTGTTTTTT
TRBJ2-1,-,-,TRBV4-1,CASNRGEGGNEQFF,TGCGCCAGCAATAGGGGGGAGGGAGGCAATGAGCAGTTCTTC
TRBJ1-1,-,-,TRBV2,CARDAQGGVEAFF,TGTGCCAGGGACGCGCAGGGCGGAGTTGAAGCTTTCTTT
TRBJ2-1,TRBD2,-,TRBV6-6,CASSPPGTSGSNEQFF,TGTGCCAGCTCACCCCCCGGGACTAGCGGTTCCAATGAGCAGTTCTTC
TRBJ1-5,TRBD1,-,TRBV18,CASSPSAGTGLSNQPQHF,TGTGCCAGCTCACCTTCAGCCGGGACAGGGCTAAGCAATCAGCCCCAGCATTTT
TRBJ2-7,-,-,TRBV27,CASSTGLYEQYF,TGTGCCAGCAGTACAGGCCTCTACGAGCAGTACTTC
TRBJ1-4,-,-,TRBV5-1,CASSLSSNQEKLFF,TGCGCCAGCAGCTTGTCCAGTAATCAAGAAAAACTGTTTTTT
TRBJ2-3,-,-,TRBV9,CASSVAIRAGLDTQYF,TGTGCCAGCAGCGTAGCGATTAGGGCGGGACTGGATACGCAGTATTTT
TRBJ2-1,-,-,TRBV7-8,CASSREPRYEQFF,TGTGCCAGCAGCCGCGAGCCTAGATATGAGCAGTTCTTC